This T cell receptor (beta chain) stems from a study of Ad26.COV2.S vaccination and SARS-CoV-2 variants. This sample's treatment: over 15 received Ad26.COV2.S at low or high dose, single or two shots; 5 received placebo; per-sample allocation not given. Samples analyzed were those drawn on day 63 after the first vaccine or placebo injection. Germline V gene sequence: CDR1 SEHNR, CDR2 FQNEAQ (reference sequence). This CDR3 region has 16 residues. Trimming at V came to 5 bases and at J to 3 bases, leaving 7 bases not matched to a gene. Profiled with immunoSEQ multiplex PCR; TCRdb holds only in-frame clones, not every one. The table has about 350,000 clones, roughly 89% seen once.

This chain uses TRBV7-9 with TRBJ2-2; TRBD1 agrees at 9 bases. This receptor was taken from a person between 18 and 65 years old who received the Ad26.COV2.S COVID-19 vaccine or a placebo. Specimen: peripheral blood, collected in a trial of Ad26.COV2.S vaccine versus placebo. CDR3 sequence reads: CASSKLGQGYTGELFF. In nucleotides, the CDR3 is TGTGCCAGCAGCAAATTGGGACAGGGATACACCGGGGAGCTGTTTTTT.